This T cell receptor beta chain was sequenced during a study of shared clonotypes between healthy human individuals. The CDR3 runs 16 residues. Germline V gives CDR1 SGHRS, CDR2 YFSETQ. J was trimmed by 2 bases and V by 4 bases; bases with no gene match: 4. This clone was observed a single time. Libraries were prepared by immunoSEQ multiplex PCR; TCRdb keeps only in-frame clonotypes and omits some of them. Among approximately 2,300,000 clones listed, roughly 90% were seen once. The V and J genes are TRBV5-1 and TRBJ2-2; 11 nucleotides align to TRBD2. The source of this sequence is a young man in good health. Some clones in this sample may be carry-over from other donors' samples. The sequencing sample was made of naive CD4+ T cells from PBMCs. Described subset: CD45RA+ positively selected. The CDR3 here is CASSKLAGGNTGELFF. The CDR3 nucleotides read TGCGCCAGCAGCAAGCTAGCGGGAGGCAACACCGGGGAGCTGTTTTTT.